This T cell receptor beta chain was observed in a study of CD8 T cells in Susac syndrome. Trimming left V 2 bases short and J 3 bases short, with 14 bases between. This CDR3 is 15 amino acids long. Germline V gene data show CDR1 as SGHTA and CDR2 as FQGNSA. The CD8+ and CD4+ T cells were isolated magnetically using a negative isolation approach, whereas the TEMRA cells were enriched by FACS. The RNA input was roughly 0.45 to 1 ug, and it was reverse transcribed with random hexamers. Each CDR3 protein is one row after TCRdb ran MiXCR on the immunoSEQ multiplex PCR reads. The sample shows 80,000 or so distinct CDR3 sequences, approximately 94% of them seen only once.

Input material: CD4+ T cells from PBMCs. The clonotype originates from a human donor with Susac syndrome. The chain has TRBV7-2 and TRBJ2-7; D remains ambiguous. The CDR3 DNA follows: TGTGCCAGCAGCTTAAGCAGTAGTTGGGACTACGAGCAGTACTTC. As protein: CASSLSSSWDYEQYF.